The TCR beta chain under discussion was sequenced for a study of T cell clonality in common variable immunodeficiency. Between the trimmed V and J ends, which lost 5 bases and 3 bases, there was a span of 13 bases. The CDR3 is 13 amino acids. Germline V gene lookup returns CDR1 DFQATT and CDR2 SNEGSKA (reference sequence). This clone was picked up many times. Its antigen is unidentified. The read finishes 3 residues shy of the CDR3 end, and the germline J gene is used to complete it. General observations from the study: CVID subjects shared fewer TCRbeta clones than healthy controls did. TCRbeta clonality was increased in CVID versus healthy controls. Reportedly, TCR beta sequences from common variable immunodeficiency showed fewer deletions and N-nucleotide insertions.

Control and CVID samples contributed equal amounts of genomic DNA. The assay was immunoSEQ multiplex PCR, and TCRdb's table has in-frame clones only and misses some. Sampling found some 53,000 clones, none seen once. The sample consisted of peripheral blood mononuclear cells. V usage is TRBV20-1 and J usage is TRBJ1-2, with D possibly being TRBD1 (6 bases). The TCR was taken from a person aged 18-69 years in good health. This chain's CDR3 is CSAPPEGDYGYTF. CDR3 bases read: TGCAGTGCTCCGCCGGAGGGGGACTATGGC.